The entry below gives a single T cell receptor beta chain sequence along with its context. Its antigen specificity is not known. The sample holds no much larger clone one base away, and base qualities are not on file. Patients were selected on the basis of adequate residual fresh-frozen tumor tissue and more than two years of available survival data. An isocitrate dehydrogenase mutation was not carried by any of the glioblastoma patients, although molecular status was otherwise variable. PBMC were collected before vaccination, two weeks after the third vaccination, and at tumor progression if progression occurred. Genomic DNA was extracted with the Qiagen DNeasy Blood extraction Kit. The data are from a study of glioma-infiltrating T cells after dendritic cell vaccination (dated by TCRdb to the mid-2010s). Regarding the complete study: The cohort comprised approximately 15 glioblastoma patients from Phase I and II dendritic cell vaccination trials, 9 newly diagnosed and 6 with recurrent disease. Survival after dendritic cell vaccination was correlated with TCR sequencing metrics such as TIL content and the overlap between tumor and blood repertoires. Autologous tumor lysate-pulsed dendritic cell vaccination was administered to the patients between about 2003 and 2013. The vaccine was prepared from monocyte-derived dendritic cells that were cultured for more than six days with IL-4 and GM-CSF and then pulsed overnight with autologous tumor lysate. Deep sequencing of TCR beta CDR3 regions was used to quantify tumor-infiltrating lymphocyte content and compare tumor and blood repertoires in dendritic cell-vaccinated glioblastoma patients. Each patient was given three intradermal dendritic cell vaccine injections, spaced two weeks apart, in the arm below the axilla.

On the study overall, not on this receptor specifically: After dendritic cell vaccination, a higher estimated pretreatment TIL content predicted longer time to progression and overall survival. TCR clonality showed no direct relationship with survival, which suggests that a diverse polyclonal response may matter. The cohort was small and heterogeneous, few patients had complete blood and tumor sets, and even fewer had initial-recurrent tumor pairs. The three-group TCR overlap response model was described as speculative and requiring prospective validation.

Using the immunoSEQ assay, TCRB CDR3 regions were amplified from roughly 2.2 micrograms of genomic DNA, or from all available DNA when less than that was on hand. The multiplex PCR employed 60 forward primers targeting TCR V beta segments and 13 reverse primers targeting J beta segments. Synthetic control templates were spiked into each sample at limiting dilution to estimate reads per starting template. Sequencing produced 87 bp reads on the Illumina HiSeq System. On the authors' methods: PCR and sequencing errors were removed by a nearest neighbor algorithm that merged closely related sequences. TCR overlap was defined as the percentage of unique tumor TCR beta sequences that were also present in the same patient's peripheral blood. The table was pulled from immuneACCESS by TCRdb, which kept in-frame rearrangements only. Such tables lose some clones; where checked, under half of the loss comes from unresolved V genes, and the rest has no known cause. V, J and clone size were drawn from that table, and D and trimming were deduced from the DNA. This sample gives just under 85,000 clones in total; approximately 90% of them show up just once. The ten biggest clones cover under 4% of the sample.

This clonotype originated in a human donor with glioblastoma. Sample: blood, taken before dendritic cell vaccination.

The CDR3 has the sequence CASSQQGLNTEAFF. The DNA sequence is TGTGCCAGCAGCCAACAGGGCCTGAACACTGAAGCTTTCTTT. This sequence uses TRBV5-4 and TRBJ1-1; the D segment could be TRBD1, given 6 matching bases. Reading the germline V gene (reference sequence) gives CDR1 SGHNT and CDR2 YYREEE. V is pared back by 4 bases and J by 0 bases, with 10 bases lying between the germline termini. There are 14 amino acids in the CDR3, from cysteine to phenylalanine inclusive. Only the CDR3 region is kept as DNA, spanning 42 bases read in frame from base 1.